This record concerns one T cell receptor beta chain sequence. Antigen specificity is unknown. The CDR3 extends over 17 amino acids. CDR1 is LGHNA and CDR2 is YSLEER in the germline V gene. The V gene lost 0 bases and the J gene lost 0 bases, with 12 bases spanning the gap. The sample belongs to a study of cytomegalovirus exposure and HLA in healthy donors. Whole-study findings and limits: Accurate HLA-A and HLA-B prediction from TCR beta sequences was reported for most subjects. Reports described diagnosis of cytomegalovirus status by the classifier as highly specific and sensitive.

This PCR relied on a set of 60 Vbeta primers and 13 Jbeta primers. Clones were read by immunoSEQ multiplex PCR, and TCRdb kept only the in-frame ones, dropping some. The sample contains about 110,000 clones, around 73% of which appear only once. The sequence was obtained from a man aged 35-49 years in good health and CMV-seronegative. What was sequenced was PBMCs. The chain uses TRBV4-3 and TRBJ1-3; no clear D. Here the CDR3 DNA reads TGCGCCAGCAGCCAAGATCCGTTGGGCAGCTCTGGAAACACCATATATTTT. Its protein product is CASSQDPLGSSGNTIYF.